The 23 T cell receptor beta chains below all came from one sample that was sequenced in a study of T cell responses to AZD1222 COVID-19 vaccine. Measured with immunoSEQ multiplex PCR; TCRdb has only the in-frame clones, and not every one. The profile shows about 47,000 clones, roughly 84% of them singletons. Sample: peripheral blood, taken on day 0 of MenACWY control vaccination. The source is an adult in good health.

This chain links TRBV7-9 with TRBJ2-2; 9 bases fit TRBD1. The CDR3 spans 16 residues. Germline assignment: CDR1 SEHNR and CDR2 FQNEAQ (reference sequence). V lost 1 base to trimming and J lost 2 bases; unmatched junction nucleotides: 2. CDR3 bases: TGTGCCAGCAGCTTAGGACAGGGGGGAAACACCGGGGAGCTGTTTTTT. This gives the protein CASSLGQGGNTGELFF.

CDR3 in DNA: TGTGCCAGCAGCCAAGACCTAGGGACTGAAGCTTTCTTT. Amino acids: CASSQDLGTEAFF. The J gene is TRBJ1-1, the V gene TRBV4-2; D is unresolved. The CDR3 length is 13 residues. Germline CDR1 is LGHNA and CDR2 is YNFKEQ. Trimming stripped 0 bases from V and 5 bases from J, with 7 bases between.

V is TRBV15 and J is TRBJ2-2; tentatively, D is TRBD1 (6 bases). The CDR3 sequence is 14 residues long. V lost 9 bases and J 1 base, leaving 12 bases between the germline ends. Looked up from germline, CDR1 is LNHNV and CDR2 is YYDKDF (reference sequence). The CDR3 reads CATYDRRNTGELFF. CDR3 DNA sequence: TGTGCCACTTATGACAGGCGGAACACCGGGGAGCTGTTTTTT.

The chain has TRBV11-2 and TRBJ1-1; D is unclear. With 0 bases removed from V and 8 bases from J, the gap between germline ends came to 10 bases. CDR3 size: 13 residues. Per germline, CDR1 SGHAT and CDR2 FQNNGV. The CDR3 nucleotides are TGTGCCAGCAGCTTAGAGTGGCAGGTGGAAGCTTTCTTT. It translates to CASSLEWQVEAFF.

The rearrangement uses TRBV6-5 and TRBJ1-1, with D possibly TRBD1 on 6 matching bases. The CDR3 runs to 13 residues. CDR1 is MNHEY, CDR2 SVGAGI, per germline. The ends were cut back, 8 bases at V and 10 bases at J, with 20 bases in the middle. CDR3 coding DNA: TGTGCCAGCCGGAGGGGGACTGTTGGGGGAGCTTTCTTT. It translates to CASRRGTVGGAFF.

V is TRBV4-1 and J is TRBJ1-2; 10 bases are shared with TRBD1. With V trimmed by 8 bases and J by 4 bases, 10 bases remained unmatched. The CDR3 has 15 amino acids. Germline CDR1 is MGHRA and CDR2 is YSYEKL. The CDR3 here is CASGEGQGTIYGYTF. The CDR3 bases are TGCGCCAGCGGAGAGGGACAGGGGACAATCTATGGCTACACCTTC.

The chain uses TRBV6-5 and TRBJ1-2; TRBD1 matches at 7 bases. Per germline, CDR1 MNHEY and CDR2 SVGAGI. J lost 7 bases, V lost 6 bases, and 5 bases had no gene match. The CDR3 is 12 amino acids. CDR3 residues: CASSRDSVGYTF. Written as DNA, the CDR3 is TGTGCCAGCAGCAGGGACAGCGTTGGCTACACCTTC.

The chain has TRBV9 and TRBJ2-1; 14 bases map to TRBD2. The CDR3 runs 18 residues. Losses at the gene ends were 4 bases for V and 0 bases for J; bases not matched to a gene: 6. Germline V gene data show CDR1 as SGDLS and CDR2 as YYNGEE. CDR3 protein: CASSLGLAGGHSYNEQFF. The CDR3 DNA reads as TGTGCCAGCAGCCTCGGACTAGCGGGGGGTCACTCCTACAATGAGCAGTTCTTC.

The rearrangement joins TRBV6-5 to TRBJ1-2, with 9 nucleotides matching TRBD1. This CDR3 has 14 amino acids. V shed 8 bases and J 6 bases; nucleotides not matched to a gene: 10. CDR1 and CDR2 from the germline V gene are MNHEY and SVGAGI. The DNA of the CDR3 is TGTGCCAGCGGATCCGGGACAGGGCTTAATGGCTACACCTTC. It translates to CASGSGTGLNGYTF.

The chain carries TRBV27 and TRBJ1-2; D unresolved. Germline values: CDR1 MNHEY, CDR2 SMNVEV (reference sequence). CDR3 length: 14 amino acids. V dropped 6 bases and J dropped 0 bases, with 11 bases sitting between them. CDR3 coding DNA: TGTGCCAGCAGCCGAGGGTCAGCTAACTATGGCTACACCTTC. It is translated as CASSRGSANYGYTF.

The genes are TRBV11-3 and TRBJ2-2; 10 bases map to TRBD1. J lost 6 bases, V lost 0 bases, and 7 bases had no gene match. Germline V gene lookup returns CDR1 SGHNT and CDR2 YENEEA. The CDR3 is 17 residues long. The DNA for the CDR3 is TGTGCCAGCAGCTTAGACGGACAGGGGGATCGGGCCGGGGAGCTGTTTTTT. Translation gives CASSLDGQGDRAGELFF. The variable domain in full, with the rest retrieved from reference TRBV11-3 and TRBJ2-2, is EAGVVQSPRYKIIEKKQPVAFWCNPISGHNTLYWYLQNLGQGPELLIRYENEEAVDDSQLPKDRFSAERLKGVDSTLKIQPAELGDSAVYLCASSLDGQGDRAGELFFGEGSRLTVL.

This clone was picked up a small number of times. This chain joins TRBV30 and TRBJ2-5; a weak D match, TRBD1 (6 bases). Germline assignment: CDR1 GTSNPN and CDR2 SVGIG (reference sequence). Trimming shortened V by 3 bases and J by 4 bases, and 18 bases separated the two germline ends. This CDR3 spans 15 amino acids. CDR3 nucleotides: TGTGCCTGGAGCATGTCCAGGGGTGGGAGAGAGACCCAGTACTTC. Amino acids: CAWSMSRGGRETQYF.

CDR3 sequence reads: CASIDAGGQGEKLFF. The CDR3 DNA reads as TGTGCCAGTATTGATGCGGGGGGCCAAGGTGAAAAACTGTTTTTT. This rearrangement joins TRBV19 to TRBJ1-4; a possible D gene is TRBD1 (6 bases). The length of the CDR3 is 15 residues. CDR1 is LNHDA, CDR2 SQIVND, per germline (reference sequence). The V and J ends lost 7 bases and 7 bases respectively, with 19 bases between them.

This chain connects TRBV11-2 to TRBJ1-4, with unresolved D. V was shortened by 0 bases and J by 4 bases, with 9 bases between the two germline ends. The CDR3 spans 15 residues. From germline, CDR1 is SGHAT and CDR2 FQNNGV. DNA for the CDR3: TGTGCCAGCAGCTTAGAACCGGGGATTAATGAAAAACTGTTTTTT. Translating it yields CASSLEPGINEKLFF.

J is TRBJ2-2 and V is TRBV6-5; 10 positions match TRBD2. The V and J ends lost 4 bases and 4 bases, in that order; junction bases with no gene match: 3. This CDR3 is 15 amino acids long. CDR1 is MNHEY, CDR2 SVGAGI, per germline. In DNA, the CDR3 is TGTGCCAGCAGTTTTCTAGCGGGAGTCACCGGGGAGCTGTTTTTT. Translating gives CASSFLAGVTGELFF.

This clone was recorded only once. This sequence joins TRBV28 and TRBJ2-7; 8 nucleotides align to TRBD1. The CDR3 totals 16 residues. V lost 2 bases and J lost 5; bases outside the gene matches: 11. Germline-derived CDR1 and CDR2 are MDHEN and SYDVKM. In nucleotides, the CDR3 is TGTGCCAGCAGTTTACCCTTCAGGGGGCGTAATGACGAGCAGTACTTC. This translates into CASSLPFRGRNDEQYF. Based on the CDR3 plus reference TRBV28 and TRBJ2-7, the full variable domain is DVKVTQSSRYLVKRTGEKVFLECVQDMDHENMFWYRQDPGLGLRLIYFSYDVKMKEKGDIPEGYSVSREKKERFSLILESASTNQTSMYLCASSLPFRGRNDEQYFGPGTRLTVT.

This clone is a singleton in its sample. CDR3 residues: CASSERTGGRSPLHF. The CDR3 nucleotides are TGTGCCAGTAGTGAAAGGACAGGGGGCAGGTCACCCCTCCACTTT. This chain links TRBV19 with TRBJ1-6; 11 nucleotides align to TRBD1. The CDR3 length is 15 residues. Germline V gives CDR1 LNHDA, CDR2 SQIVND (reference sequence). Unmatched junction bases numbered 7, after V lost 5 bases and J lost 10 bases.

CDR3 DNA sequence: TGCAGCGTCCCAATCCACAATGAGCAGTTCTTC. Protein product: CSVPIHNEQFF. The chain uses TRBV29-1 and TRBJ2-1; D gene ambiguous. Germline lookup yields CDR1 SQVTM and CDR2 ANQGSEA. The CDR3 has 11 amino acids. V lost 6 bases to trimming and J lost 5 bases, with 8 bases between them.

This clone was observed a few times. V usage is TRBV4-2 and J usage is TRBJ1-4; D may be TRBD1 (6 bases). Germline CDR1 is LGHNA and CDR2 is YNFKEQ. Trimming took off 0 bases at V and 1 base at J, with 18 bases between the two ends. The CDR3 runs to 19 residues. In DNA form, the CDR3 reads TGTGCCAGCAGCCAAGAGCCGTCGATGGGAGGGGGAACTAATGAAAAACTGTTTTTT. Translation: CASSQEPSMGGGTNEKLFF.

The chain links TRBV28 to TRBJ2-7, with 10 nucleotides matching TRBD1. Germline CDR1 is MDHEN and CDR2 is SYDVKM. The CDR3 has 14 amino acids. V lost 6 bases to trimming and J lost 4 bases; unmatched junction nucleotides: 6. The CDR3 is CASRVGQGIYEQYF. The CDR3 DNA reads TGTGCCAGCAGAGTGGGACAGGGGATATACGAGCAGTACTTC.

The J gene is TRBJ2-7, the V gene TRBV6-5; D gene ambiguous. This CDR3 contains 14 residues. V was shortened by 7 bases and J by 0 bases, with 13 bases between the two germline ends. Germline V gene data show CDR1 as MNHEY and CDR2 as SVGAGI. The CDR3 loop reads CASIEWGFSYEQYV. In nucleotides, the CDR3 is TGTGCCAGCATCGAATGGGGATTCTCCTACGAGCAGTACGTC.

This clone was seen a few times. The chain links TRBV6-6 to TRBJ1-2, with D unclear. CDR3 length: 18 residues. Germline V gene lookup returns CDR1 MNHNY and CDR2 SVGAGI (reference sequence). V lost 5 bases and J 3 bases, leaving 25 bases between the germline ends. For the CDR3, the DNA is TGTGCCAGCAGTCCCCTCGGGTCTACTCTCGGATATCACTATGGCTACACCTTC. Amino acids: CASSPLGSTLGYHYGYTF.

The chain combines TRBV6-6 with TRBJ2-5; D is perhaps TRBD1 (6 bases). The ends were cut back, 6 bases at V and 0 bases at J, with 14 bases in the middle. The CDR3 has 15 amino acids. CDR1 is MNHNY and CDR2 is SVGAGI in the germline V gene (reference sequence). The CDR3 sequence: CASRIGDIYQETQYF. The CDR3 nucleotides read TGTGCCAGCAGAATTGGGGACATTTACCAAGAGACCCAGTACTTC.